A selection of T cell receptor beta chains follows, all from one sample in a study of blood T cells in healthy people across ages. TCRdb called the 5' RACE reads again in MiXCR, with one record for every CDR3 protein. Of around 990,000 distinct CDR3 sequences listed, around two fifths are singletons. Sequenced sample: blood. The receptors stem from a man younger than 35 in good health. CDR3s include the opening cysteine and the closing phenylalanine or tryptophan. A D gene is named only where the DNA matches it firmly. The size field is filled for only some rows; it gives once, few, many or a size class.

CDR3nt,CDR3aa,abundance,d_gene,j_gene,v_gene
TGTGCCAGCAGAACCACAGCTAACTATGGCTACACCTTC,CASRTTANYGYTF,few,NA,TRBJ1-2,TRBV28
TGTGCCAGCAGCCCCTCGTTGAGGGGGGCTGAAGCTTTCTTT,CASSPSLRGAEAFF,NA,NA,TRBJ1-1,TRBV28
TGCGCCAGCAGCCAAGAAGGGACAGGGGTTTTAAGGGGTGATAAGGAGACCCAGTACTTC,CASSQEGTGVLRGDKETQYF,NA,TRBD1,TRBJ2-5,TRBV4-1
TGTGCCAGTAGTATGGTGGGGGGCAACACTGAAGCTTTCTTT,CASSMVGGNTEAFF,NA,NA,TRBJ1-1,TRBV19
TGCAGTGCTAGAGATCTGTTCAAGTCGGATACGCAGTATTTT,CSARDLFKSDTQYF,once,NA,TRBJ2-3,TRBV20-1
TGTGCCAGCTCACCACCAGGGACTAGCGGGGGTACCAAAAACATTCAGTACTTC,CASSPPGTSGGTKNIQYF,NA,TRBD2,TRBJ2-4,TRBV18
TGTGCCACCGCCCGACAGAACAATCAGCCCCAGCATTTT,CATARQNNQPQHF,NA,NA,TRBJ1-5,TRBV6-5
TGCAGTGCTAGAGAGGTCCTGGCCGGGCGGAACTATGGCTACACCTTC,CSAREVLAGRNYGYTF,NA,NA,TRBJ1-2,TRBV20-1
TGTGCCAGCAGCTACCCTCTAGCTAGCGGGGGGACAGATACGCAGTATTTT,CASSYPLASGGTDTQYF,NA,TRBD2,TRBJ2-3,TRBV3-1
TGTGCCAGCGCCAGTTTGGAATCGGGGGTGAACACTGAAGCTTTCTTT,CASASLESGVNTEAFF,few,NA,TRBJ1-1,TRBV25-1
TGTGCCGGCAGTCCGTGGACAGCGAACACCGGGGAGCTGTTTTTT,CAGSPWTANTGELFF,NA,NA,TRBJ2-2,TRBV12-3/TRBV12-4
TGTGCCAGCAGCCAAGGGAGACAGACTACAGAAGCTTTCTTT,CASSQGRQTTEAFF,once,NA,TRBJ1-1,TRBV3-1
TGTGCCAGCAGCCCGGGACTAGCGGGGGGAAGCACAGATACGCAGTATTTT,CASSPGLAGGSTDTQYF,few,TRBD2,TRBJ2-3,TRBV4-2
TGTGCCAGCAGCTCCAGGGAGCACGGGGAGCTGTTTTTT,CASSSREHGELFF,NA,NA,TRBJ2-2,TRBV7-3
TGTGCCAGCAGACCCGGGACAGGGGAAACAGATACGCAGTATTTT,CASRPGTGETDTQYF,NA,TRBD1,TRBJ2-3,TRBV28
TGCAGTGCTAGAGATTACTTTAGGGCAGGTTTTAATTCACCCCTCCACTTT,CSARDYFRAGFNSPLHF,few,NA,TRBJ1-6,TRBV20-1
TGCGCCAGCAGCTTGGAGTGGGATGAGCAGTTCTTC,CASSLEWDEQFF,few,NA,TRBJ2-1,TRBV5-1
TGCAGTGCTAATAAGCAGGGGGGCAATCAGCCCCAGCATTTT,CSANKQGGNQPQHF,NA,TRBD1,TRBJ1-5,TRBV20-1
TGTGCCAGCAGCCAGGGACGAATGGGGGGCTACACCTTC,CASSQGRMGGYTF,few,NA,TRBJ1-2,TRBV7-9
TGTGCCAGCAGTTACACAGGGACCGCCAGCTATGGCTACACCTTC,CASSYTGTASYGYTF,NA,NA,TRBJ1-2,TRBV6-2/TRBV6-3
TGTGCCAGCAGCATGGGACAGGCCACTGAAGCTTTCTTT,CASSMGQATEAFF,many,TRBD1,TRBJ1-1,TRBV7-9
TGTGCCAGCAACAACCGGGACAGCACAGATACGCAGTATTTT,CASNNRDSTDTQYF,few,NA,TRBJ2-3,TRBV28
TGTGCCAGCAGTTTAAGGAGAAGGATCCAGCCCCAGCATTTT,CASSLRRRIQPQHF,NA,NA,TRBJ1-5,TRBV28
TGTGCCAGCAGCTTTGTTGGACCGGCAGATACGCAGTATTTT,CASSFVGPADTQYF,NA,NA,TRBJ2-3,TRBV7-8
TGTGCCAGCAGCTTAGACAGATACTCTGGGGCCAACGTCCTGACTTTC,CASSLDRYSGANVLTF,few,NA,TRBJ2-6,TRBV7-2
TGTGCTAGTGGTTTGATACTAGCGGGGGGCTCTCCATTCTCCTACAATGAGCAGTTCTTC,CASGLILAGGSPFSYNEQFF,few,TRBD2,TRBJ2-1,TRBV12-5
TGTGCCAGCAGTGAAAGCGTCCCGACAGGGGCCTATGGCTACACCTTC,CASSESVPTGAYGYTF,NA,TRBD1,TRBJ1-2,TRBV6-1
TGCAGTGCTAGATCCTCCGGACTGGCTAATGAGCAGTTCTTC,CSARSSGLANEQFF,few,NA,TRBJ2-1,TRBV20-1
TGTGCCAGCAGCTTGGGCGCCAGAAGATTATACGAGCAGTACTTC,CASSLGARRLYEQYF,NA,NA,TRBJ2-7,TRBV5-6
TGCAGTGCTACTGGGGGACGGGAGACCCAGTACTTC,CSATGGRETQYF,many,NA,TRBJ2-5,TRBV20-1
TGTGCCAGCAGACCCTCCAAGGGACAGGGAACAGATACGCAGTATTTT,CASRPSKGQGTDTQYF,NA,TRBD1,TRBJ2-3,TRBV25-1
TGCAGTGCCCCCCCTAAGGCTTTAGTTAATTCACCCCTCCACTTT,CSAPPKALVNSPLHF,many,NA,TRBJ1-6,TRBV20-1
TGCGCCAGCAGCTTGGACCAGACTAACACTGAAGCTTTCTTT,CASSLDQTNTEAFF,many,NA,TRBJ1-1,TRBV5-1
TGTGCCTGGAGTGTAGATGTCCACGGCACAGATACGCAGTATTTT,CAWSVDVHGTDTQYF,few,NA,TRBJ2-3,TRBV30
TGCGCCAGCAGCCAAGTCATAAATCTTAACTATGGCTACACCTTC,CASSQVINLNYGYTF,few,NA,TRBJ1-2,TRBV4-3
TGCGCCAGCAGCCAAGATCGGGCGGAAACCTCTGGAAACACCATATATTTT,CASSQDRAETSGNTIYF,once,NA,TRBJ1-3,TRBV4-3
TGTGCCAGCAGACTTACAGGGGGCAATCAGCCCCAGCATTTT,CASRLTGGNQPQHF,NA,TRBD1,TRBJ1-5,TRBV12-3/TRBV12-4
TGTGCCACGTCCTTACACGGGACAGGGTATGGCTACACCTTC,CATSLHGTGYGYTF,few,TRBD1,TRBJ1-2,TRBV10-3
TGCGCCAGCAGCTTTAGGGACAGGGTCCAAGCTTTCTTT,CASSFRDRVQAFF,NA,TRBD1,TRBJ1-1,TRBV5-1
TGTGCCATCAGGACTACAGGTGAAGACTCCTACAATGAGCAGTTCTTC,CAIRTTGEDSYNEQFF,NA,NA,TRBJ2-1,TRBV10-3
TGCAGCGTTGGGACAGGGGCTAAAGAAAAACTGTTTTTT,CSVGTGAKEKLFF,many,TRBD1,TRBJ1-4,TRBV29-1
TGTGCCAGCAGTATAGCGGGGGGAGGCAATGAGCAGTTCTTC,CASSIAGGGNEQFF,NA,TRBD2,TRBJ2-1,TRBV7-3
TGCAGCGTTGACCTGGGTTCGAACACCGGGGAGCTGTTTTTT,CSVDLGSNTGELFF,NA,NA,TRBJ2-2,TRBV29-1
TGTGCCAGCAGCCCCTTTACCGACGGGGAGAGGAATGAGCAGTTCTTC,CASSPFTDGERNEQFF,NA,NA,TRBJ2-1,TRBV12-3/TRBV12-4
TGCGCCAGCAGCTTGCAGATACTTACAGGGGAGGCCACTGAAGCTTTCTTT,CASSLQILTGEATEAFF,NA,TRBD1,TRBJ1-1,TRBV5-1
TGCGCCAGCAGCCATAGGGAGAGCAAAACTGAAGCTTTCTTT,CASSHRESKTEAFF,NA,NA,TRBJ1-1,TRBV4-1
TGCAGTGCTCCAACAGGGGCGAACACCGGGGAGCTGTTTTTT,CSAPTGANTGELFF,NA,TRBD1,TRBJ2-2,TRBV20-1
TGTGCCAGCAGTCCTCAGAGGTACTCCACCTACGAGCAGTACTTC,CASSPQRYSTYEQYF,few,NA,TRBJ2-7,TRBV27
TGTGCCAGTAGTAAGGGGACAGGATGGGCCTATGGCTACACCTTC,CASSKGTGWAYGYTF,few,TRBD1,TRBJ1-2,TRBV19
TGCAGCGTTGATAGTGCTAGCGGGGGCCGTAGCTCCTACAATGAGCAGTACTTC,CSVDSASGGRSSYNEQYF,once,TRBD2,TRBJ2-7,TRBV29-1
TGTGCCAGCAGTTTAACCCCTCAGCCCCAGCATTTT,CASSLTPQPQHF,few,NA,TRBJ1-5,TRBV12-3/TRBV12-4
TGTGCCAGCAGCCCCTCGGGCCGAGAGACCCAGTTCTTC,CASSPSGRETQFF,NA,NA,TRBJ2-1,TRBV14
TGTGCCAGCAGCGTACTAACTGCAGATACGCAGTATTTT,CASSVLTADTQYF,many,NA,TRBJ2-3,TRBV9
TGTGCCAGCAGTTTAGGACGGCGGGATAACACTGAAGCTTTCTTT,CASSLGRRDNTEAFF,NA,NA,TRBJ1-1,TRBV2